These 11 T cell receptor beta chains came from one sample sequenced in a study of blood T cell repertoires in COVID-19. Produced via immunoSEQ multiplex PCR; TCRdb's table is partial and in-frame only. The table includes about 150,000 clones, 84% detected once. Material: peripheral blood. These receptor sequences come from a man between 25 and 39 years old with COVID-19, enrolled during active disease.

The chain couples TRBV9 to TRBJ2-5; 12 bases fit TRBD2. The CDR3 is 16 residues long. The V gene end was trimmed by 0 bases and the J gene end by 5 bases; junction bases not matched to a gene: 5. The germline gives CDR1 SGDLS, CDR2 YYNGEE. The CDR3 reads CASSVGLAGVSETQYF. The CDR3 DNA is TGTGCCAGCAGCGTAGGACTAGCGGGAGTCTCGGAGACCCAGTACTTC.

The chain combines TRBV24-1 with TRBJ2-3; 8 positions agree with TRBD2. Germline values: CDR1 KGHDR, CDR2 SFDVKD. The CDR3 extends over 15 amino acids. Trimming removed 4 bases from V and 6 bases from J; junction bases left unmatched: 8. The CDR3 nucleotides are TGTGCCACCAGTGACCGGAGCGGGAGAAGCGATACGCAGTATTTT. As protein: CATSDRSGRSDTQYF.

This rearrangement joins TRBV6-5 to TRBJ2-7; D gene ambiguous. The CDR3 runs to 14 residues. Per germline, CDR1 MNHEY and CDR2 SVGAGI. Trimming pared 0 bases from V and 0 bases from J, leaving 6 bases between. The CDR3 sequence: CASSYSGSSYEQYF. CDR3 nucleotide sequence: TGTGCCAGCAGTTACTCCGGGTCCTCCTACGAGCAGTACTTC.

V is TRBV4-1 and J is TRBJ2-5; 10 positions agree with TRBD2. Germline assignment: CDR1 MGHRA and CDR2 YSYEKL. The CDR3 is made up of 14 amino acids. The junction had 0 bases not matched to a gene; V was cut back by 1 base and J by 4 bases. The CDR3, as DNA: TGCGCCAGCAGCCAAGGACTAGCGGGAGAGACCCAGTACTTC. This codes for CASSQGLAGETQYF.

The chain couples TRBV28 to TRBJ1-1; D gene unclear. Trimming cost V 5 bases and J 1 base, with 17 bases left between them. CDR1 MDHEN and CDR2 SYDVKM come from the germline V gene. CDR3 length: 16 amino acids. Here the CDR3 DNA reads TGTGCCAGCAGTCTCCCCTGGACGGGAGGGAACACTGAAGCTTTCTTT. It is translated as CASSLPWTGGNTEAFF. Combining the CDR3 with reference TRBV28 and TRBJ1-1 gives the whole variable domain DVKVTQSSRYLVKRTGEKVFLECVQDMDHENMFWYRQDPGLGLRLIYFSYDVKMKEKGDIPEGYSVSREKKERFSLILESASTNQTSMYLCASSLPWTGGNTEAFFGQGTRLTVV.

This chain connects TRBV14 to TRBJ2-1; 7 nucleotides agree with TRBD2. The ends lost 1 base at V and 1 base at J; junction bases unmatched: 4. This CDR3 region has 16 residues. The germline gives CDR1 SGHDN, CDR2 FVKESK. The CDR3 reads CASSQGGGRSYNEQFF. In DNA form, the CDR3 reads TGTGCCAGCAGCCAAGGCGGCGGGAGATCCTACAATGAGCAGTTCTTC.

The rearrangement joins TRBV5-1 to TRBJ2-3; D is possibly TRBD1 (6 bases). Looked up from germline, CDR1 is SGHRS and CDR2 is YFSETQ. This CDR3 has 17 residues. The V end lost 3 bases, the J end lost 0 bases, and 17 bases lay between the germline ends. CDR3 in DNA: TGCGCCAGCAGCTCGAGGCCCCGGACAGTAAGCACAGATACGCAGTATTTT. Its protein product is CASSSRPRTVSTDTQYF.

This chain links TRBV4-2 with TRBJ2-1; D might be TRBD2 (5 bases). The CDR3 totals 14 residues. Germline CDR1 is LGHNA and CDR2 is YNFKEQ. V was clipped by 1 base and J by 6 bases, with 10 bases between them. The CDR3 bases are TGTGCCAGCAGCCAAGTTGAGACTACCAATGAGCAGTTCTTC. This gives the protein CASSQVETTNEQFF.

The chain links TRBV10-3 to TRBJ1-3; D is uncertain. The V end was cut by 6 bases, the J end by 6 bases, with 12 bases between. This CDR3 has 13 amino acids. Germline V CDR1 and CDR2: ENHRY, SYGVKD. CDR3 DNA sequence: TGTGCCATCAGGCTGGCGGCGGAAAACACCATATATTTT. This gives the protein CAIRLAAENTIYF.

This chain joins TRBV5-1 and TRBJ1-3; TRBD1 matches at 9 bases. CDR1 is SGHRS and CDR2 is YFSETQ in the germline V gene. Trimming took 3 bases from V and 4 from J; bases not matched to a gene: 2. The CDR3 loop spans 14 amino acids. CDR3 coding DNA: TGCGCCAGCAGCTCGGGGACAGGGGGAAACACCATATATTTT. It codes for CASSSGTGGNTIYF.

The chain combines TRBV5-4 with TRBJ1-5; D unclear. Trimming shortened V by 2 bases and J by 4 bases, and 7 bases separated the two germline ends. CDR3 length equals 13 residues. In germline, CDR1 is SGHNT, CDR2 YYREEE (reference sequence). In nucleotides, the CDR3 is TGTGCCAGCAGCTTCGGCGGGAATCAGCCCCAGCATTTT. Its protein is CASSFGGNQPQHF. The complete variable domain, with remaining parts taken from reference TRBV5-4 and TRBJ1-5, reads ETGVTQSPTHLIKTRGQQVTLRCSSQSGHNTVSWYQQALGQGPQFIFQYYREEENGRGNFPPRFSGLQFPNYSSELNVNALELDDSALYLCASSFGGNQPQHFGDGTRLSIL.